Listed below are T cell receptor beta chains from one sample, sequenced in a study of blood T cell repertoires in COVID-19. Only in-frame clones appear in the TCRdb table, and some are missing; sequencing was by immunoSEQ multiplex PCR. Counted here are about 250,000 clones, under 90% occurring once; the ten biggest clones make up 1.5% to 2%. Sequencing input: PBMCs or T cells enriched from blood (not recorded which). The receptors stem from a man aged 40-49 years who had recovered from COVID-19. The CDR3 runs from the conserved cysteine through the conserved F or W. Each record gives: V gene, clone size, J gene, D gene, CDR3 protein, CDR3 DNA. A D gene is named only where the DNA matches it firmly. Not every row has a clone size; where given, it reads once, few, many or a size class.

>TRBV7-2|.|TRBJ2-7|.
CASSLQGSSYEQYF
TGTGCCAGCAGCTTACAGGGGAGCTCCTACGAGCAGTACTTC
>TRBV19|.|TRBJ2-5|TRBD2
CASILGGVRGLKTQYF
TGTGCCAGTATTTTGGGGGGGGTGAGGGGCTTGAAGACCCAGTACTTC
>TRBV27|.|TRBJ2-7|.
CASSGDGYEQYF
TGTGCCAGCAGCGGAGACGGATACGAGCAGTACTTC
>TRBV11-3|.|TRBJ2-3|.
CASSLVTSTDTQYF
TGTGCCAGCAGCTTAGTCACTAGCACAGATACGCAGTATTTT
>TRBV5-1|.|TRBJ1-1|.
CASSVAPSGTEAFF
TGCGCCAGCAGCGTAGCCCCGAGTGGGACTGAAGCTTTCTTT
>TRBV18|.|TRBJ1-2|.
CASSPGTSTGYGYTF
TGTGCCAGCTCACCCGGGACATCCACGGGCTATGGCTACACCTTC
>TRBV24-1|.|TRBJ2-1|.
CATSDFGGSSYNEQFF
TGTGCCACCAGTGATTTTGGGGGGAGCTCCTACAATGAGCAGTTCTTC
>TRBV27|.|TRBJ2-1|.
CASSLAGLPSGGWIF
TGTGCCAGCAGTTTAGCGGGACTCCCCTCGGGCGGGTGGATCTTC
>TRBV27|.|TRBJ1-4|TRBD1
CASSPGTGYEKLFF
TGTGCCAGCAGCCCTGGGACAGGGTATGAAAAACTGTTTTTT
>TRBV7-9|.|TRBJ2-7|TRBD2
CASSQGLAGDYEQYF
TGTGCCAGCAGCCAAGGACTAGCGGGGGACTACGAGCAGTACTTC
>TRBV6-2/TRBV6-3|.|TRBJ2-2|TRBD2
CASNPGLGSNTGELFF
TGTGCCAGCAACCCGGGACTAGGGTCGAACACCGGGGAGCTGTTTTTT
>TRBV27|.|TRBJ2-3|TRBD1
CASSLSGTGKADTQYF
TGTGCCAGCAGTTTATCTGGGACAGGAAAGGCAGATACGCAGTATTTT
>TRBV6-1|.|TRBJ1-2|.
CASSDRIYGYTF
TGTGCCAGCAGTGACAGGATATATGGCTACACCTTC
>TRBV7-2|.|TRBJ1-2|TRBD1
CASSSGQGFYGYTF
TGTGCCAGCAGCTCGGGACAGGGGTTCTATGGCTACACCTTC
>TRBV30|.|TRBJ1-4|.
CAWTPGGKLFF
TGTGCCTGGACCCCGGGGGGTAAACTGTTTTTT
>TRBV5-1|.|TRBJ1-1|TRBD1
CASSLDRGGNTEAFF
TGCGCCAGCAGCTTGGACAGGGGTGGGAACACTGAAGCTTTCTTT
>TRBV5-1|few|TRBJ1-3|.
CASSLWEGGNTIYF
TGCGCCAGCAGCTTGTGGGAGGGAGGAAACACCATATATTTT
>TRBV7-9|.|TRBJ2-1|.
CASRARTAGFDEQFF
TGTGCCAGCCGAGCCAGGACAGCAGGGTTCGATGAGCAGTTCTTC
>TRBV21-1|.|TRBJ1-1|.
CASSKALWAGYSEAFF
TGTGCCAGCAGCAAAGCGCTATGGGCAGGCTACTCTGAAGCTTTCTTT
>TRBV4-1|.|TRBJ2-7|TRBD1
CASSQDPGTGDYEQYF
TGCGCCAGCAGCCAAGATCCGGGGACAGGGGACTACGAGCAGTACTTC
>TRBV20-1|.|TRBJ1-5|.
CSASKYSNQPQHF
TGCAGTGCTAGTAAATATAGCAATCAGCCCCAGCATTTT
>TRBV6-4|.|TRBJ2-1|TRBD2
CASSSGTSYVQEQFF
TGTGCCAGCAGTTCCGGGACTAGTTACGTTCAGGAGCAGTTCTTC